The rows below give T cell receptor beta chains drawn from one sample of a study of cytomegalovirus exposure and HLA in healthy donors. Produced via immunoSEQ multiplex PCR; TCRdb's table is partial and in-frame only. Here the sample spans approximately 150,000 clones, more than 70% being singletons. The sequencing input was PBMCs. All receptors come from a man aged 55 to 70 in good health and CMV-seronegative. The CDR3 runs from the conserved cysteine through the conserved F or W. A D gene is named only where the DNA matches it firmly. The size entry is marked missing in some rows and otherwise reads once, few, many or a size class.

clone size,D gene,J gene,V gene,CDR3 protein,CDR3 DNA
-,-,TRBJ2-5,TRBV7-9,CAGGAETQYF,TGTGCCGGGGGGGCGGAGACCCAGTACTTC
-,TRBD1,TRBJ1-6,TRBV5-6,CASRGQTDSPLHF,TGTGCCAGCAGGGGACAGACAGATTCACCCCTCCACTTT
-,-,TRBJ2-1,TRBV2,CASSALVPGDEQFF,TGTGCCAGCAGTGCCTTAGTCCCTGGTGATGAGCAGTTCTTC
few,-,TRBJ2-5,TRBV5-1,CASSPRGRGETQYF,TGCGCCAGCAGCCCGAGAGGCAGGGGAGAGACCCAGTACTTC
-,TRBD1,TRBJ1-6,TRBV9,CASSAQGADNSPLHF,TGTGCCAGCAGCGCTCAGGGGGCTGATAATTCACCCCTCCACTTT
once,-,TRBJ2-3,TRBV11-2,CASSLELTDTQYF,TGTGCCAGCAGCTTAGAACTGACAGATACGCAGTATTTT
-,TRBD1,TRBJ2-2,TRBV6-6,CASSYSGQYTGELFF,TGTGCCAGCAGTTACTCGGGACAGTACACCGGGGAGCTGTTTTTT
-,TRBD2,TRBJ2-2,TRBV6-5,CASMVTSGLTGELFF,TGTGCCAGTATGGTAACTAGCGGTTTAACCGGGGAGCTGTTTTTT
few,TRBD2,TRBJ2-1,TRBV25-1,CASSGGLDIREQFF,TGTGCCAGCAGTGGGGGACTAGATATTCGTGAGCAGTTCTTC
-,TRBD2,TRBJ2-1,TRBV4-1,CASSQDKRLAESSYNEQFF,TGCGCCAGCAGCCAAGATAAGCGACTAGCGGAGAGCTCCTACAATGAGCAGTTCTTC
-,-,TRBJ1-4,TRBV7-3,CASSLLPGSDEKLFF,TGTGCCAGCAGCTTACTCCCAGGGTCGGATGAAAAACTGTTTTTT
-,-,TRBJ2-3,TRBV14,CASSQGLTQYF,TGTGCCAGCAGCCAAGGACTTACGCAGTATTTT
-,TRBD1,TRBJ1-6,TRBV7-9,CASSPTGGSNSPLHF,TGTGCCAGCAGCCCGACAGGGGGCAGTAATTCACCCCTCCACTTT
-,TRBD1,TRBJ1-1,TRBV5-5,CASSSGGEGQGPNTEAFF,TGTGCCAGCAGCTCTGGAGGAGAAGGACAGGGACCGAACACTGAAGCTTTCTTT
-,-,TRBJ2-3,TRBV11-2,CASSLGLGGTDTQYF,TGTGCCAGCAGCTTAGGCCTGGGCGGCACAGATACGCAGTATTTT
-,-,TRBJ2-1,TRBV27,CASSLFGAANEQFF,TGTGCCAGCAGTCTCTTTGGAGCCGCCAATGAGCAGTTCTTC
-,TRBD1,TRBJ2-3,TRBV29-1,CSVEVGTGTDTQYF,TGCAGCGTTGAGGTTGGGACAGGGACAGATACGCAGTATTTT
-,-,TRBJ2-3,TRBV19,CASSMGSITDTQYF,TGTGCCAGTAGTATGGGCAGCATCACAGATACGCAGTATTTT
-,TRBD1,TRBJ2-7,TRBV11-3,CASSPRPGGEQYF,TGTGCCAGCAGCCCACGCCCAGGGGGCGAGCAGTACTTC
-,-,TRBJ2-5,TRBV7-3,CASSPAAGRETQYF,TGTGCCAGCAGCCCTGCCGCGGGGAGAGAGACCCAGTACTTC
-,TRBD1,TRBJ2-7,TRBV27,CASNPTGFDEQYF,TGTGCCAGCAACCCGACAGGGTTTGACGAGCAGTACTTC
-,TRBD1,TRBJ1-3,TRBV30,CAWSYTRGLGNTIYF,TGTGCCTGGAGTTACACCAGGGGGCTCGGAAACACCATATATTTT
-,TRBD1,TRBJ2-5,TRBV5-1,CASSPGQKQEAQYF,TGCGCCAGCAGCCCGGGACAGAAACAAGAGGCCCAGTACTTC
once,TRBD1,TRBJ1-6,TRBV7-2,CASSLGGTGYSPLHF,TGTGCCAGCAGCTTAGGAGGGACAGGGTATTCACCCCTCCACTTT
-,-,TRBJ1-1,TRBV27,CASSLRAATGGAFF,TGTGCCAGCAGTTTAAGGGCTGCGACAGGAGGAGCTTTCTTT